The sequence of this T cell receptor beta chain was determined in a study of OX40 agonist ivuxolimab in advanced cancers. On this clone itself: Its antigen is not identified.

Using immunoSEQ multiplex PCR, the repertoire was profiled, and TCRdb retains in-frame clones only, with some absent. The sample includes about 64,000 clones, 84% of them seen just once. Study findings and constraints: The antigen specificity of the peripheral T cells (those that were expanded) was not determined. Some nonresponders additionally presented with little normalized T-cell clonal expansion. On average, CD8+ T cells showed a greater number of expanded clones than CD4+. At doses 0.1 to 3.0 mg/kg, CD4+ and CD8+ clones expanded.

The germline V gene encodes CDR1 LGHNA and CDR2 YSLEER. V dropped 0 bases and J dropped 5 bases, with 11 bases sitting between them. CDR3 length: 15 amino acids. The sequence was obtained from an adult with an advanced solid tumor such as melanoma, head and neck, liver or kidney cancer. The material was CD4+ or CD8+ T cells sorted from blood, obtained in a trial of the OX40 agonist ivuxolimab. V and J are TRBV4-3 and TRBJ1-5; maybe TRBD1 (6 bases). CDR3 amino acids: CASSQEEGGHQPQHF. In DNA form, the CDR3 reads TGCGCCAGCAGCCAAGAGGAGGGGGGCCATCAGCCCCAGCATTTT.